These 12 T cell receptor beta chains share one sample of origin, sequenced in a study of blood T cell repertoires in COVID-19. Using immunoSEQ multiplex PCR, the repertoire was profiled, and TCRdb retains in-frame clones only, with some absent. The sample has approximately 200,000 clones; roughly 94% are singletons. Sequencing input: peripheral blood. The receptor set was obtained from a man aged 25-45 years with COVID-19, enrolled during active disease.

The V call is TRBV9, the J call TRBJ1-3, with D maybe TRBD1 (5 bases). Germline assignment: CDR1 SGDLS and CDR2 YYNGEE. The CDR3 runs 15 residues. Trimming left V 0 bases short and J 3 bases short, with 10 bases between. The CDR3 coding sequence is TGTGCCAGCAGCGTAGAGGGGTCTGGTGGAAACACCATATATTTT. This sequence encodes CASSVEGSGGNTIYF. Variable domain in full (rest from reference TRBV9 and TRBJ1-3): DSGVTQTPKHLITATGQRVTLRCSPRSGDLSVYWYQQSLDQGLQFLIQYYNGEERAKGNILERFSAQQFPDLHSELNLSSLELGDSALYFCASSVEGSGGNTIYFGEGSWLTVV.

In the case of this clone: This CDR3 is also generated by other DNA sequences in the sample. This sequence joins TRBV5-1 and TRBJ1-1, with D maybe TRBD1 (6 bases). V lost 0 bases and J lost 4, with 10 bases in between. The CDR3 covers 14 residues. CDR1 and CDR2 from the germline V gene are SGHRS and YFSETQ. In DNA, the CDR3 is TGCGCCAGCAGCTTGGACAGGGTGGGCACTGAAGCTTTCTTT. It translates to CASSLDRVGTEAFF. The entire variable domain, with the rest obtained from reference TRBV5-1 and TRBJ1-1, is as follows: KAGVTQTPRYLIKTRGQQVTLSCSPISGHRSVSWYQQTPGQGLQFLFEYFSETQRNKGNFPGRFSGRQFSNSRSEMNVSTLELGDSALYLCASSLDRVGTEAFFGQGTRLTVV.

J is TRBJ1-2 and V is TRBV4-1; no firm D call. The V gene's germline CDR1 is MGHRA and CDR2 YSYEKL. The CDR3 contains 15 residues. Trimming removed 4 bases from V and 0 bases from J, with 12 bases in between. The CDR3 spells CASSLMGTSNYGYTF. CDR3 nucleotides: TGCGCCAGCAGCCTAATGGGCACTTCTAACTATGGCTACACCTTC.

This chain uses TRBV19 with TRBJ1-3; D unresolved. This CDR3 spans 14 amino acids. Per the germline V gene, CDR1 is LNHDA and CDR2 is SQIVND (reference sequence). V gave up 1 base and J gave up 9 bases, with 13 bases separating them. CDR3 nucleotide sequence: TGTGCCAGTAGTATAGTAGTGGCGGAGGGCACCATATATTTT. Translated: CASSIVVAEGTIYF.

The chain carries TRBV10-1 and TRBJ2-7, with TRBD1 matching 7 bases. Trimming at V came to 4 bases and at J to 3 bases, leaving 3 bases not matched to a gene. The CDR3 is 13 residues long. Germline loops: CDR1 WNHNN, CDR2 SYGVQD (reference sequence). Written as DNA, the CDR3 is TGCGCCAGCAGTGGACAGGGCTTCTACGAGCAGTACTTC. Translating gives CASSGQGFYEQYF.

V is TRBV7-9 and J is TRBJ2-1, with 14 bases lining up with TRBD2. V shed 5 bases and J 3 bases; nucleotides not matched to a gene: 6. From germline, CDR1 is SEHNR and CDR2 FQNEAQ (reference sequence). The CDR3 runs 17 residues. CDR3: CASSPGLAGEIYNEQFF. CDR3 coding DNA: TGTGCCAGCAGCCCGGGACTAGCGGGGGAGATCTACAATGAGCAGTTCTTC.

The chain joins TRBV29-1 to TRBJ1-1, with D possibly being TRBD1 (5 bases). The germline gives CDR1 SQVTM, CDR2 ANQGSEA. CDR3 length: 13 amino acids. Trimming pared 3 bases from V and 1 base from J, leaving 9 bases between. The DNA of the CDR3 is TGCAGCGTTGAGCGGGGGGGGAACACTGAAGCTTTCTTT. The encoded protein is CSVERGGNTEAFF. The variable domain in full, completed from reference TRBV29-1 and TRBJ1-1, reads SAVISQKPSRDICQRGTSLTIQCQVDSQVTMMFWYRQQPGQSLTLIATANQGSEATYESGFVIDKFPISRPNLTFSTLTVSNMSPEDSSIYLCSVERGGNTEAFFGQGTRLTVV.

V and J are TRBV28 and TRBJ1-5; D may be TRBD1 (6 bases). Trimming pared 3 bases from V and 7 bases from J, leaving 16 bases between. CDR1 is MDHEN, CDR2 SYDVKM, per germline. CDR3 size: 15 residues. As DNA, the CDR3 is TGTGCCAGCAGTTTCATGACTACAGGGCGACAGCCCCAGCATTTT. This codes for CASSFMTTGRQPQHF.

The chain joins TRBV6-4 to TRBJ1-6, with 7 nucleotides matching TRBD1. CDR3 length: 13 residues. The J segment lost 12 bases and the V segment lost 6 bases, leaving 8 bases of the junction unmatched. CDR1 and CDR2 (germline): MRHNA, SNTAGT. CDR3 bases: TGTGCCAGCAGGGATAACACAGGGGAACCCCTCCACTTT. Translated: CASRDNTGEPLHF.

V and J are TRBV5-4 and TRBJ2-3; 8 nucleotides agree with TRBD1. This CDR3 spans 16 amino acids. Per germline, CDR1 SGHNT and CDR2 YYREEE (reference sequence). V lost 4 bases and J lost 0; bases outside the gene matches: 7. The chain's CDR3 is CASSQTGASSTDTQYF. The DNA for the CDR3 is TGTGCCAGCAGCCAGACAGGGGCGTCTAGCACAGATACGCAGTATTTT.

The chain carries TRBV11-2 and TRBJ2-3, with a tentative D call TRBD2 (6 bases). The germline V gene has CDR1 SGHAT and CDR2 FQNNGV. Trimming removed 1 base from V and 4 bases from J, with 12 bases in between. The CDR3 totals 15 residues. The CDR3 region has the DNA TGTGCCAGCAGCTTAGTAGGCGGGAAGGCAGATACGCAGTATTTT. Translated, it gives CASSLVGGKADTQYF.

This rearrangement joins TRBV27 to TRBJ2-5; 9 bases align to TRBD1. The CDR3 loop spans 14 amino acids. The junction had 5 bases not matched to a gene; V was cut back by 5 bases and J by 4 bases. Germline CDR1 and CDR2: MNHEY and SMNVEV (reference sequence). CDR3 loop: CASSANRGLETQYF. CDR3 DNA sequence: TGTGCCAGCAGTGCAAACAGGGGGCTAGAGACCCAGTACTTC.